This record concerns one T cell receptor (beta chain) sequence. What this receptor recognizes is not known. Base qualities were left out, and no much larger clone turns up one base away. At one collaborating source in Seattle, patients were enrolled during active infection and were followed longitudinally through the course of disease. Each collaborating institution followed its own protocols to collect whole blood in K2EDTA tubes. For TCRbeta analysis, collaborators shipped samples as frozen whole blood, isolated PBMCs, or DNA extracted from either of those sample types. The immunoSEQ Assay, a bias-controlled multiplex PCR, was used to amplify TCRbeta CDR3 regions from genomic DNA. On the authors' methods: The number of nucleated cells in each sample was estimated from the amplification of reference gene primers within the assay. To quantify the absolute abundance of each unique TCRbeta CDR3 rearrangement, sequence reads were collapsed and filtered. Productive Simpson clonality was computed per sample as the square root of Simpson's diversity index over productive rearrangements. This is the immuneACCESS table as TCRdb keeps it, with only in-frame sequences that have V and J called. A part of the clones is gone; compared with another copy, unresolved V genes explain less than half, and the rest is unexplained. That table supplies the V and J calls and clone size; D and trimming were determined from the DNA. This sample has roughly 68,000 clones in its table, and roughly nine tenths of those were observed once. Of the sample, around 7% is held by the ten largest clones.

The sample originates from a study of blood T cell repertoires in COVID-19 (TCRdb year 2020). Turning to the overall study: Samples from collaborators originated in the United States, Italy and Spain and spanned both the acute and convalescent phases of COVID-19. The sample metadata nearly always contained a de-identified subject ID, COVID-19 status, age in years and sex. The repertoires were made available in a free public database intended to serve as a resource for research on the immune response to SARS-CoV-2. Deeply sampled blood TCRbeta repertoires from subjects exposed to, actively infected with, or recovered from COVID-19 were included in the dataset. HLA class I and class II types, where available, came from metadata supplied by the sample provider rather than from assay-based typing. The prospective study material was composed of cDNA or gDNA derived from T cells, B-cell-depleted T cells, or PBMCs. Samples came from the ongoing ImmuneRACE study (first 160 participants) plus 1,254 subjects from 6 global collaborators. The investigation overall reported the following: The quantity of clinical and demographic metadata differed by source and by participant and was supplied without curation.

Germline trimming amounts to 0 bases on V and 1 base on J, with 9 as the count of junction bases outside the gene matches. The CDR3 holds 19 amino acids from the cysteine to the phenylalanine. Only CDR3 DNA remains: 57 bases, in frame from the first base. Reading the germline V gene (reference sequence) gives CDR1 LGHDT and CDR2 YNNKEL. The specimen was peripheral blood. The receptor was isolated from a man aged 40-49 years with COVID-19, enrolled during active disease. This receptor chain uses TRBV3-1 (or the pseudogene TRBV3-2) and TRBJ2-3; 11 middle bases align to TRBD1. CDR3 loop: CASSQEDRGLLPRTDTQYF. The DNA sequence is as follows: TGTGCCAGCAGCCAAGAGGACAGGGGGCTTTTACCGCGCACAGATACGCAGTATTTT.